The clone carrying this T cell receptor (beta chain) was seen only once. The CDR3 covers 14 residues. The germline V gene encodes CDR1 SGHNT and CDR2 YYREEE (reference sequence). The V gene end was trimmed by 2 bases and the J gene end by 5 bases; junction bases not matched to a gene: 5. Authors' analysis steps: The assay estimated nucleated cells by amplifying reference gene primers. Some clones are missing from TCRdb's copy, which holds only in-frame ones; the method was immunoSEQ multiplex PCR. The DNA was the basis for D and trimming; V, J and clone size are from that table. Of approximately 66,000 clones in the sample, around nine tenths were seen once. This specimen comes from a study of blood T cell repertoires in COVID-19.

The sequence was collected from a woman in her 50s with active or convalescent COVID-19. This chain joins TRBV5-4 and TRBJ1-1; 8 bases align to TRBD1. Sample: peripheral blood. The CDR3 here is CASSFSGGWTEAFF. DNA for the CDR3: TGTGCCAGCAGCTTTTCAGGGGGCTGGACTGAAGCTTTCTTT.